This passage covers 18 T cell receptor beta chains from one sample sequenced in a study of blood T cell repertoires in COVID-19. Measured with immunoSEQ multiplex PCR; TCRdb has only the in-frame clones, and not every one. Of 88,000 or so clones in the sample, about 76% were seen once. The sequenced sample was peripheral blood. These TCRs come from a human donor in a cohort sampled during active COVID-19.

Comments on this clone: The identical CDR3 is also encoded by other nucleotide sequences in the sample. The chain recombines TRBV24-1 with TRBJ2-1; D might be TRBD1 (5 bases). The germline V and J ends were trimmed by 4 bases and 0 bases, with 12 bases remaining between them. CDR3 size: 16 residues. The germline V gene has CDR1 KGHDR and CDR2 SFDVKD. In DNA, the CDR3 is TGTGCCACCAGTGACCCCAGGGTCAGCTCCTACAATGAGCAGTTCTTC. Its translation is CATSDPRVSSYNEQFF.

The chain carries TRBV6-6 and TRBJ1-4; a possible D gene is TRBD1 (6 bases). With 0 bases removed from V and 8 bases from J, the gap between germline ends came to 10 bases. The germline V gene encodes CDR1 MNHNY and CDR2 SVGAGI (reference sequence). The CDR3 contains 14 residues. Here the CDR3 reads CASSYSEGVEKLFF. The DNA for the CDR3 is TGTGCCAGCAGTTACTCCGAGGGGGTCGAAAAACTGTTTTTT.

The chain employs TRBV7-8 and TRBJ2-7, with 8 bases matching TRBD1. V gave up 5 bases and J gave up 1 base; unmatched junction bases: 19. The CDR3 covers 19 residues. The germline CDR1 and CDR2 sequences are SGHVS and FQNEAQ. Here the CDR3 DNA reads TGTGCCAGCAGCCTACCCCTGGCAGGGGGCCTGGAGAGGTCCTACGAGCAGTACTTC. This translates into CASSLPLAGGLERSYEQYF.

This chain connects TRBV6-5 to TRBJ2-5; 7 bases line up with TRBD1. The CDR3 loop spans 13 amino acids. With V trimmed by 10 bases and J by 2 bases, 7 bases remained unmatched. Germline V gives CDR1 MNHEY, CDR2 SVGAGI. CDR3 in DNA: TGTGCCACCGGACAGGCGGGTCAAGAGACCCAGTACTTC. It is translated as CATGQAGQETQYF.

The J gene is TRBJ1-5, the V gene TRBV10-3; 8 bases are shared with TRBD1. V shed 5 bases and J 6 bases; nucleotides not matched to a gene: 6. The CDR3 runs to 14 residues. Germline assignment: CDR1 ENHRY and CDR2 SYGVKD. The CDR3 reads CAISQGAEGQPQHF. CDR3 sequence (DNA): TGTGCCATCAGTCAGGGGGCAGAAGGTCAGCCCCAGCATTTT.

The chain uses TRBV5-4 and TRBJ2-1; 11 nucleotides align to TRBD2. Germline CDR1 and CDR2: SGHNT and YYREEE (reference sequence). The CDR3 extends over 16 amino acids. Trimming at V came to 2 bases and at J to 5 bases, leaving 6 bases not matched to a gene. CDR3 in DNA: TGTGCCAGCAGCTTCCCCGGGACTAGCGGTAACAATGAGCAGTTCTTC. It yields the protein CASSFPGTSGNNEQFF.

This chain joins TRBV5-1 and TRBJ1-2; D is possibly TRBD1 (6 bases). The V gene's germline CDR1 is SGHRS and CDR2 YFSETQ. Trimming removed 4 bases at V and 7 bases at J, with 11 bases between. The CDR3 sequence is 12 residues long. In DNA form, the CDR3 reads TGCGCCAGCAGCCCAGGACAGTTTGGCTACACCTTC. This encodes CASSPGQFGYTF. Variable domain in full (rest from reference TRBV5-1 and TRBJ1-2): KAGVTQTPRYLIKTRGQQVTLSCSPISGHRSVSWYQQTPGQGLQFLFEYFSETQRNKGNFPGRFSGRQFSNSRSEMNVSTLELGDSALYLCASSPGQFGYTFGSGTRLTVV.

This rearrangement joins TRBV15 to TRBJ1-5; 7 bases are a match to TRBD1. V lost 1 base and J lost 0; bases outside the gene matches: 3. CDR1 is LNHNV and CDR2 is YYDKDF in the germline V gene (reference sequence). The CDR3 loop spans 16 amino acids. The CDR3 reads CATSRGDSNSNQPQHF. The CDR3 region has the DNA TGTGCCACCAGCAGAGGGGACAGTAATAGCAATCAGCCCCAGCATTTT. Using reference TRBV15 and TRBJ1-5 for the parts outside the CDR3, the full variable domain is DAMVIQNPRYQVTQFGKPVTLSCSQTLNHNVMYWYQQKSSQAPKLLFHYYDKDFNNEADTPDNFQSRRPNTSFCFLDIRSPGLGDTAMYLCATSRGDSNSNQPQHFGDGTRLSIL.

The chain combines TRBV15 with TRBJ2-5; maybe TRBD1 (5 bases). Germline V gene data show CDR1 as LNHNV and CDR2 as YYDKDF (reference sequence). Trimming took off 7 bases at V and 1 base at J, with 22 bases between the two ends. CDR3 length equals 17 residues. CDR3 residues: CATTAPGSRASQETQYF. DNA for the CDR3: TGTGCCACCACTGCACCTGGGTCCAGGGCCTCCCAAGAGACCCAGTACTTC.

This clone was counted once. The chain is built from TRBV7-9 and TRBJ2-5; 8 nucleotides align to TRBD1. CDR3 length: 15 amino acids. Trimming cost V 2 bases and J 1 base; bases outside gene matches: 3. The germline V gene encodes CDR1 SEHNR and CDR2 FQNEAQ (reference sequence). CDR3 region: CASSLIRGLQETQYF. CDR3 bases: TGTGCCAGCAGCTTAATCAGGGGGCTCCAAGAGACCCAGTACTTC.

The chain is built from TRBV7-9 and TRBJ1-1; perhaps TRBD1 as D (5 bases). V lost 5 bases to trimming and J lost 2 bases, with 15 bases between them. The CDR3 loop spans 15 amino acids. Germline V CDR1 and CDR2: SEHNR, FQNEAQ (reference sequence). The CDR3 loop reads CASSPTAQGNTEAFF. CDR3 DNA: TGTGCCAGCAGCCCAACTGCCCAGGGTAACACTGAAGCTTTCTTT.

The chain is built from TRBV5-1 and TRBJ2-2; D may be TRBD2 (5 bases). V dropped 2 bases and J dropped 4 bases, with 12 bases sitting between them. CDR1 SGHRS and CDR2 YFSETQ come from the germline V gene. There are 15 residues in the CDR3. CDR3 protein: CASSFGWESTGELFF. The CDR3 DNA sequence: TGCGCCAGCAGCTTCGGGTGGGAGAGCACCGGGGAGCTGTTTTTT.

CDR3 residues: CASRQQDSPLHF. DNA for the CDR3: TGTGCCAGCAGACAACAGGATTCACCCCTCCACTTT. This chain joins TRBV6-5 and TRBJ1-6, with D perhaps matching TRBD1 (5 bases). The CDR3 runs 12 residues. In germline, CDR1 is MNHEY, CDR2 SVGAGI. Trimming took off 6 bases at V and 8 bases at J, with 8 bases between the two ends.

The V and J genes are TRBV6-2 or TRBV6-3 and TRBJ2-1; D may be TRBD1 (6 bases). V lost 5 bases and J lost 0, with 23 bases in between. This CDR3 spans 19 amino acids. The germline CDR1 and CDR2 sequences are MNHEY and SVGEGT. CDR3 loop: CASSQMKTRGAGSYNEQFF. The CDR3 coding sequence is TGTGCCAGCAGTCAAATGAAAACCAGGGGCGCGGGCTCCTACAATGAGCAGTTCTTC.

The V gene is TRBV15, the J gene TRBJ1-2; 7 nucleotides agree with TRBD1. CDR3 size: 15 residues. Germline V gene sequence: CDR1 LNHNV, CDR2 YYDKDF (reference sequence). Losses at the gene ends were 5 bases for V and 4 bases for J; bases not matched to a gene: 10. CDR3 coding DNA: TGTGCCACCAGCGCCCAGGGGGATGCACTCTATGGCTACACCTTC. As protein: CATSAQGDALYGYTF.

V gene TRBV25-1 combines with J gene TRBJ2-5, with D unresolved. The V gene lost 4 bases and the J gene lost 0 bases, with 9 bases spanning the gap. This CDR3 has 14 residues. Germline V gives CDR1 MGHDK, CDR2 SYGVNS. CDR3 region: CASSGTTYQETQYF. CDR3 sequence (DNA): TGTGCCAGCAGTGGCACCACTTACCAAGAGACCCAGTACTTC.

The J gene is TRBJ2-1, the V gene TRBV5-1, with TRBD2 identical over 7 bases. Germline CDR1 SGHRS, CDR2 YFSETQ. This CDR3 contains 15 residues. V lost 4 bases and J lost 0; bases outside the gene matches: 4. CDR3 coding DNA: TGCGCCAGCAGCCCAGCTAGCGGCTCCTACAATGAGCAGTTCTTC. Translation: CASSPASGSYNEQFF.

CDR3 protein: CASSPGGEAFF. CDR3 DNA: TGTGCCAGCAGTCCCGGGGGTGAAGCTTTCTTT. This rearrangement joins TRBV12-3 or TRBV12-4 to TRBJ1-1, with D tentatively TRBD1 (5 bases). The length of the CDR3 is 11 residues. Trimming left V 5 bases short and J 7 bases short, with 8 bases between.